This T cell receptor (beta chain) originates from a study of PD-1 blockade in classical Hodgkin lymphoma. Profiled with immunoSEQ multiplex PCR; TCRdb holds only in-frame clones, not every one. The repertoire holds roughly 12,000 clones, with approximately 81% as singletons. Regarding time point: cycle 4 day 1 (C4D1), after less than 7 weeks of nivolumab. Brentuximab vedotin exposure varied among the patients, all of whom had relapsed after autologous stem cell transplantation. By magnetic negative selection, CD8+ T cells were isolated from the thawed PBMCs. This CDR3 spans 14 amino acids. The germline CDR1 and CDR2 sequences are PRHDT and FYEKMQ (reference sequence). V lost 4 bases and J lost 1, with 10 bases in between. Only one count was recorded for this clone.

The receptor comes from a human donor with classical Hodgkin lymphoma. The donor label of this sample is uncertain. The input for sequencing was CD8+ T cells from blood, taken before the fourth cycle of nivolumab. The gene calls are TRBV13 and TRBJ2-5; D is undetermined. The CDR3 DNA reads TGTGCCAGCAGCTCCGGAATGGCCCAAGAGACCCAGTACTTC. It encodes CASSSGMAQETQYF.